The 24 T cell receptor beta chains given below trace back to one sample, sequenced in a study of tumor-infiltrating lymphocytes in localized non-small cell lung cancer (dated by TCRdb to about 2021). Library preparation employed the immunoSEQ multiplex PCR assay. This is the immuneACCESS table as TCRdb keeps it, with only in-frame sequences that have V and J called. A part of the clones is gone; compared with another copy, unresolved V genes explain less than half, and the rest is unexplained. The sample table shows about 24,000 clones, and roughly two thirds are seen once. 5.4% of the sample goes to the ten largest clones. The sequenced sample was lung tumor tissue. All receptors derive from a human donor with non-small cell lung cancer.

This sequence joins TRBV15 and TRBJ1-5, with a tentative D call TRBD1 (5 bases). CDR1 and CDR2 from the germline V gene are LNHNV and YYDKDF (reference sequence). This CDR3 contains 16 residues. V gave up 3 bases and J gave up 1 base, with 13 bases separating them. The CDR3 DNA sequence: TGTGCCACCAGCAGGACTCTAAGACAGAGCAATCAGCCCCAGCATTTT. Translating it yields CATSRTLRQSNQPQHF. The whole variable domain, filled in from reference TRBV15 and TRBJ1-5, reads DAMVIQNPRYQVTQFGKPVTLSCSQTLNHNVMYWYQQKSSQAPKLLFHYYDKDFNNEADTPDNFQSRRPNTSFCFLDIRSPGLGDTAMYLCATSRTLRQSNQPQHFGDGTRLSIL.

The chain recombines TRBV7-9 with TRBJ2-1, with 7 positions matching TRBD2. The CDR3 spans 15 residues. Germline trimming cut 5 bases from V and 5 bases from J; bases unmatched to any gene: 9. The V gene's germline CDR1 is SEHNR and CDR2 FQNEAQ (reference sequence). CDR3 loop: CASSVGRTRHNEQFF. CDR3 DNA sequence: TGTGCCAGCAGCGTCGGGAGGACTCGCCACAATGAGCAGTTCTTC.

The chain recombines TRBV5-1 with TRBJ2-7; D not certain. CDR1 SGHRS and CDR2 YFSETQ come from the germline V gene. Trimming removed 5 bases at V and 4 bases at J, with 25 bases between. The CDR3 spans 17 residues. The chain's CDR3 is CASRLGTTRFSEYEQYF. The CDR3 DNA is TGCGCCAGCAGATTAGGCACTACGAGATTCTCTGAGTACGAGCAGTACTTC. The full variable domain, in which reference TRBV5-1 and TRBJ2-7 provide the parts outside the CDR3, is KAGVTQTPRYLIKTRGQQVTLSCSPISGHRSVSWYQQTPGQGLQFLFEYFSETQRNKGNFPGRFSGRQFSNSRSEMNVSTLELGDSALYLCASRLGTTRFSEYEQYFGPGTRLTVT.

The J gene is TRBJ1-2, the V gene TRBV5-1; the match to TRBD1 covers 8 bases. The CDR3 has 18 residues. V trimming: 0 bases; J trimming: 2 bases; junction bases outside the gene matches: 12. CDR1 and CDR2 from the germline V gene are SGHRS and YFSETQ. CDR3 amino acids: CASSLGTGPTSRNYGYTF. CDR3 DNA: TGCGCCAGCAGCTTGGGGACAGGGCCAACTTCCAGAAACTATGGCTACACCTTC.

V is TRBV19 and J is TRBJ2-1; 8 bases align to TRBD2. The germline V gene has CDR1 LNHDA and CDR2 SQIVND (reference sequence). Losses at the gene ends were 6 bases for V and 2 bases for J; bases not matched to a gene: 9. The CDR3 extends over 16 amino acids. CDR3 sequence: CASSPWSGSTYNEQFF. CDR3 DNA sequence: TGTGCCAGTAGCCCTTGGAGCGGGAGCACCTACAATGAGCAGTTCTTC.

This chain links TRBV11-2 with TRBJ2-3, with 9 bases fitting TRBD2. The germline V gene encodes CDR1 SGHAT and CDR2 FQNNGV. This CDR3 region has 15 residues. Unmatched junction bases numbered 4, after V lost 5 bases and J lost 1 base. In nucleotides, the CDR3 is TGTGCCAGCAGCCCCTGGACTAGCGGCACAGATACGCAGTATTTT. It specifies CASSPWTSGTDTQYF.

This clone ranks as medium-sized. CDR3 protein: CAILGVAGARDTQYF. The DNA of the CDR3 is TGCGCCATCCTTGGGGTAGCGGGAGCCCGAGATACGCAGTATTTT. The chain is built from TRBV23-1 and TRBJ2-3; the match to TRBD2 covers 9 bases. TRBV23-1 is an ORF, with its function uncertain. The ends lost 10 bases at V and 5 bases at J; junction bases unmatched: 13. The CDR3 spans 15 residues.

The V gene is TRBV5-4, the J gene TRBJ2-5; D unclear. The germline V gene has CDR1 SGHNT and CDR2 YYREEE (reference sequence). V gave up 0 bases and J gave up 5 bases, with 5 bases separating them. The CDR3 length is 12 residues. The CDR3 DNA sequence: TGTGCCAGCAGCTTGGAACCCGAGACCCAGTACTTC. Translating it yields CASSLEPETQYF.

This chain connects TRBV29-1 to TRBJ1-2, with no clear D. Trimming stripped 7 bases from V and 0 bases from J, with 15 bases between. Germline CDR1 reads SQVTM; CDR2 reads ANQGSEA. The length of the CDR3 is 14 residues. CDR3 DNA sequence: TGCAGCGCCGTACGTCCGGGCGCTAACTATGGCTACACCTTC. This translates into CSAVRPGANYGYTF.

The chain recombines TRBV27 with TRBJ2-1; tentatively, D is TRBD1 (6 bases). The CDR3 totals 12 residues. Trimming cost V 6 bases and J 14 bases, with 17 bases left between them. Germline V gene data show CDR1 as MNHEY and CDR2 as SMNVEV (reference sequence). CDR3 sequence reads: CASRATYREEFF. In DNA form, the CDR3 reads TGTGCCAGCAGAGCAACTTACAGGGAAGAGTTCTTC.

The genes are TRBV5-4 and TRBJ2-2; D gene uncertain. V was trimmed by 5 bases and J by 1 base, leaving 12 bases between them. The CDR3 is 15 amino acids. Germline CDR1 reads SGHNT; CDR2 reads YYREEE (reference sequence). In DNA, the CDR3 is TGTGCCAGCAGTCAAACACGTGAGAACACCGGGGAGCTGTTTTTT. Protein product: CASSQTRENTGELFF.

The chain couples TRBV25-1 to TRBJ2-6, with a tentative D call TRBD2 (6 bases). The germline V gene has CDR1 MGHDK and CDR2 SYGVNS. V gave up 3 bases and J gave up 3 bases, with 12 bases separating them. This CDR3 contains 16 residues. The CDR3 region is CASSEGGASGANVLTF. The CDR3 bases are TGTGCCAGCAGTGAGGGCGGGGCAAGTGGGGCCAACGTCCTGACTTTC.

CDR3 sequence reads: CASSGRDRGDQPQHF. CDR3 in DNA: TGTGCCAGCAGTGGCCGGGACAGGGGGGATCAGCCCCAGCATTTT. The chain is built from TRBV6-5 and TRBJ1-5; 11 nucleotides match TRBD1. CDR1 and CDR2 from the germline V gene are MNHEY and SVGAGI. The CDR3 has 15 residues. The V segment lost 5 bases and the J segment 5 bases; nucleotides outside the gene matches: 5.

The rearrangement links TRBV10-3 to TRBJ2-5; D gene uncertain. The germline gives CDR1 ENHRY, CDR2 SYGVKD. The V gene lost 2 bases and the J gene lost 1 base, with 5 bases spanning the gap. The CDR3 consists of 13 residues. CDR3 sequence (DNA): TGTGCCATCAGTGAGGGACCCCAAGAGACCCAGTACTTC. Protein: CAISEGPQETQYF.

V gene TRBV28 combines with J gene TRBJ1-2, with D possibly matching TRBD1 (5 bases). V lost 3 bases, J lost 8 bases, and 28 bases lay in between. CDR1 MDHEN and CDR2 SYDVKM come from the germline V gene. The CDR3 extends over 18 amino acids. DNA of the CDR3: TGTGCCAGCAGTTTCTTGGGGGTAGTAGTTCAAAAGGAGGGGGGCTACACCTTC. Protein: CASSFLGVVVQKEGGYTF.

The V gene is TRBV20-1, the J gene TRBJ2-7, with D possibly being TRBD2 (5 bases). V lost 3 bases and J lost 3, with 6 bases in between. The germline gives CDR1 DFQATT, CDR2 SNEGSKA (reference sequence). The CDR3 extends over 11 amino acids. CDR3 amino acids: CSASDYYEQYF. DNA for the CDR3: TGCAGTGCTAGCGACTACTACGAGCAGTACTTC.

This clone was detected only once. DNA for the CDR3: TGTGCCAGCTCACAGGGGCCCTCCAACCAAGCTTTCTTT. It encodes CASSQGPSNQAFF. V is TRBV19 and J is TRBJ1-1; 7 bases fit TRBD1. CDR1 LNHDA and CDR2 SQIVND come from the germline V gene (reference sequence). The trim removed 9 bases at V and 9 bases at J, leaving 13 bases unmatched. The CDR3 runs 13 residues.

The chain recombines TRBV25-1 with TRBJ2-3, with D unclear. Germline V gene sequence: CDR1 MGHDK, CDR2 SYGVNS. The CDR3 length is 11 residues. Between the trimmed V and J ends, which lost 6 bases and 8 bases, there was a span of 9 bases. The CDR3 is CASSIGSTQYF. CDR3 bases: TGTGCCAGCAGCATTGGAAGTACGCAGTATTTT.

The chain has TRBV7-9 and TRBJ1-2; D unresolved. CDR3 length equals 14 residues. Germline CDR1 and CDR2: SEHNR and FQNEAQ (reference sequence). With 4 bases removed from V and 0 bases from J, the gap between germline ends came to 9 bases. The DNA for the CDR3 is TGTGCCAGCAGCTCAAGGACCTCTAACTATGGCTACACCTTC. Amino acid sequence: CASSSRTSNYGYTF.

The V and J genes are TRBV27 and TRBJ1-2; no firm D call. The CDR3 extends over 13 amino acids. Per the germline V gene, CDR1 is MNHEY and CDR2 is SMNVEV (reference sequence). Trimming stripped 2 bases from V and 9 bases from J, with 13 bases between. The CDR3 region has the DNA TGTGCCAGCAGTTTAAAAAGGGATTTGAGCTACACCTTC. Residues: CASSLKRDLSYTF.

The chain is built from TRBV6-6 and TRBJ2-7, with D uncertain. The CDR3 totals 10 residues. The germline V gene encodes CDR1 MNHNY and CDR2 SVGAGI (reference sequence). V lost 7 bases and J lost 5, with 6 bases in between. The CDR3 protein is CASKSNEQYF. CDR3 nucleotide sequence: TGTGCCAGCAAGTCCAACGAGCAGTACTTC.

This sequence joins TRBV7-9 and TRBJ2-5; no firm D call. Trimming removed 4 bases from V and 3 bases from J, with 3 bases in between. The CDR3 is 11 amino acids. In germline, CDR1 is SEHNR, CDR2 FQNEAQ (reference sequence). The CDR3 reads CASSSEETQYF. The CDR3 DNA follows: TGTGCCAGCAGCTCCGAAGAGACCCAGTACTTC.

This clone occurred a few times. The CDR3 nucleotides are TGCGCCAGCAGCTCTGGAGTAGCGGGAGACCCGTATCAAGAGACCCAGTACTTC. This codes for CASSSGVAGDPYQETQYF. The J gene is TRBJ2-5, the V gene TRBV5-1; 9 positions match TRBD2. The CDR3 extends over 18 amino acids. From germline, CDR1 is SGHRS and CDR2 YFSETQ. V lost 3 bases to trimming and J lost 2 bases; unmatched junction nucleotides: 14.

DNA for the CDR3: TGTGCCAGCAGTGAAAATAGCGGGAGTGAGACCCAGTACTTC. This codes for CASSENSGSETQYF. The chain has TRBV2 and TRBJ2-5, with 9 positions matching TRBD2. The CDR3 has 14 amino acids. V lost 2 bases to trimming and J lost 5 bases; unmatched junction nucleotides: 3. Per the germline V gene, CDR1 is SNHLY and CDR2 is FYNNEI.